Below, one T cell receptor beta chain is given with its context. This sample is part of a study of blood T cell repertoires in COVID-19. Study details: Acute-phase and convalescent COVID-19 samples originated in the United States, Italy and Spain.

Data came from immunoSEQ multiplex PCR; TCRdb stores just in-frame clones and leaves some out. This table holds approximately 25,000 clones, roughly 90% found once. The receptor was derived from a human donor with active COVID-19. The donor label of this sample is uncertain. The sequenced sample consisted of peripheral blood.

CDR3 loop: CASSLGDRGNSPLHF. The DNA of the CDR3 is TGTGCCAGCAGCTTGGGGGACAGGGGAAATTCACCCCTCCACTTT. V gene TRBV7-9 combines with J gene TRBJ1-6, with 10 bases aligning to TRBD1. J was trimmed by 7 bases and V by 3 bases; bases with no gene match: 3. Per germline, CDR1 SEHNR and CDR2 FQNEAQ (reference sequence). The CDR3 spans 15 residues.